The source of this TCR beta chain is a study of tumor and adjacent non-tumor tissue in lung cancer. For the study at large: On average, productive TCRbeta reads reached roughly 3.9 million per sample.

Notes on the study in general: Tumor TCR diversity, when higher, was linked to shorter survival. Normal lung showed higher cumulative top 100 clone frequency than tumor. Significantly higher TCR diversity was found in tumor than normal lung.

Comment on this clonotype: The antigen is unknown. With a much larger clone just one base away, this may be a read error. The CDR3 does not end in the conserved phenylalanine or tryptophan, so this is likely a read error.

A modified ARM-PCR protocol with three rounds of nested PCR amplified TCRbeta. TCRdb processed the multiplex PCR reads anew with MiXCR; each CDR3 protein has one entry. The sample holds 120,000 or so distinct CDR3 sequences, 66% seen once. RNA was extracted from bulk tissue without any cell sorting. The CDR3 contains 15 residues. The V and J ends lost 0 bases and 1 base respectively, with 9 bases between them. The V gene's germline CDR1 is LGHNA and CDR2 YSLEER. The sequence derives from a man in his thirties or forties with non-small cell lung cancer. The rearrangement links TRBV4-3 to TRBJ1-1, with D tentatively TRBD1 (6 bases). Material for sequencing was lung tumor tissue. CDR3 protein: CASSQDEGGNTEAFC. DNA of the CDR3: TGCGCCAGCAGCCAAGATGAGGGGGGGAACACTGAAGCTTTCTGT.